A single sample gave rise to the 26 T cell receptor beta chains below, sequenced in a study of blood T cells in healthy people across ages. It was with a sample-barcoded 5' primer and a J-beta primer mix that a second PCR of roughly 6 to 11 cycles was run. TCRdb fed the 5' RACE reads into MiXCR, producing one record per CDR3 protein. The sample has approximately 1,000,000 distinct CDR3 sequences, 40% to 45% seen once; the top ten hold over 15%. Sequencing was performed on blood. These receptors originate from a woman aged 60 to 75 in good health.

The rearrangement joins TRBV6-1 to TRBJ2-7; possibly TRBD2 for D (6 bases). Germline CDR1 reads MNHNS; CDR2 reads SASEGT. Trimming shortened V by 5 bases and J by 1 base, and 9 bases separated the two germline ends. There are 13 residues in the CDR3. CDR3 amino acids: CASSPGESYEQYF. The CDR3 DNA sequence: TGTGCCAGCAGTCCGGGGGAATCCTACGAGCAGTACTTC.

The rearrangement joins TRBV6-1 to TRBJ2-3; 9 bases line up with TRBD2. V trimming: 6 bases; J trimming: 7 bases; junction bases outside the gene matches: 8. CDR1 and CDR2 from the germline V gene are MNHNS and SASEGT. The CDR3 spans 14 residues. CDR3 DNA sequence: TGTGCCAGCAGCTTAAGCGGGAGGACAAATACGCAGTATTTT. This gives the protein CASSLSGRTNTQYF.

The chain carries TRBV20-1 and TRBJ2-1; 8 bases match TRBD2. The CDR3 totals 14 residues. Germline CDR1 reads DFQATT; CDR2 reads SNEGSKA (reference sequence). Trimming at V came to 4 bases and at J to 3 bases, leaving 5 bases not matched to a gene. This CDR3 is CSATGLADYNEQFF. As DNA, the CDR3 is TGCAGTGCTACCGGACTAGCCGACTACAATGAGCAGTTCTTC.

The table lists this clonotype with a few counts. The genes are TRBV6-2 or TRBV6-3 and TRBJ2-5, with TRBD2 matching over 9 bases. The J call is in doubt because the DNA end fits TRBJ2-7 better. The CDR3 length is 16 residues. In germline, CDR1 is MNHEY, CDR2 SVGEGT. The CDR3 loop reads CASSYSTPGLAGEQYF. The DNA of the CDR3 is TGTGCCAGCAGTTACTCGACCCCGGGACTAGCTGGCGAGCAGTACTTC.

A note on this clonotype: One end of the junction does not line up with germline, which may come from a read error. The chain uses TRBV4-2 and TRBJ1-2; D is perhaps TRBD1 (5 bases). CDR1 and CDR2 (germline): LGHNA, YNFKEQ. The CDR3 consists of 17 residues. Here the CDR3 reads CTSSQDLGQGGSYGYTF. CDR3 DNA sequence: TGTACCAGCAGCCAAGATCTCGGGCAGGGCGGGAGCTATGGCTACACCTTC.

The V call is TRBV6-6, the J call TRBJ2-1; 7 positions agree with TRBD2. The CDR3 sequence is 16 residues long. Per germline, CDR1 MNHNY and CDR2 SVGAGI (reference sequence). The V gene end was trimmed by 7 bases and the J gene end by 4 bases; junction bases not matched to a gene: 13. The DNA for the CDR3 is TGTGCCAGCACCCGGGGGGAGGGTGGAGGGTACAATGAGCAGTTCTTC. Its protein product is CASTRGEGGGYNEQFF.

The genes are TRBV12-3 or TRBV12-4 and TRBJ2-5; D gene ambiguous. The J call may be in error: the DNA end matches TRBJ2-7 better. CDR3 length: 16 residues. The DNA for the CDR3 is TGTGCCAGCAGCGGATCCGGGCCTTCAGAACCCTACGAGCAGTACTTC. Translated: CASSGSGPSEPYEQYF.

The genes are TRBV18 and TRBJ2-3, with D perhaps matching TRBD2 (5 bases). CDR1 KGHSH and CDR2 LQKENI come from the germline V gene. This CDR3 contains 14 residues. Trimming removed 3 bases at V and 2 bases at J, with 9 bases between. The CDR3 DNA follows: TGTGCCAGCTCACCGGACTTGCTCACAGATACGCAGTATTTT. Encoded protein: CASSPDLLTDTQYF.

As for this clonotype: One end of the junction does not line up with germline, which may come from a read error. This chain joins TRBV10-3 and TRBJ2-4; D could derive from TRBD1 or TRBD2 (5 bases each). From germline, CDR1 is ENHRY and CDR2 SYGVKD. This CDR3 is built from 14 residues. CDR3 nucleotide sequence: TGTGCCATCAGTGAGGGGGGTAATTCCTACGAGCAGTGCTTC. It codes for CAISEGGNSYEQCF.

The chain uses TRBV29-1 and TRBJ1-5, with D unclear. The CDR3 has 13 residues. Trimming took 5 bases from V and 7 from J, leaving 15 bases between them. Germline CDR1 reads SQVTM; CDR2 reads ANQGSEA. CDR3 sequence (DNA): TGCAGCGTTATTTTACTAGCGGGGCAGCCCCAGCATTTT. It translates to CSVILLAGQPQHF. Full variable domain (remainder filled in from reference TRBV29-1 and TRBJ1-5): SAVISQKPSRDICQRGTSLTIQCQVDSQVTMMFWYRQQPGQSLTLIATANQGSEATYESGFVIDKFPISRPNLTFSTLTVSNMSPEDSSIYLCSVILLAGQPQHFGDGTRLSIL.

The gene calls are TRBV27 and TRBJ1-6, with a possible D match to TRBD1 (6 bases). V lost 0 bases to trimming and J lost 6 bases, with 12 bases between them. This CDR3 has 16 amino acids. CDR1 and CDR2 (germline): MNHEY, SMNVEV (reference sequence). The CDR3 DNA reads as TGTGCCAGCAGTTTATCACCGCGGGGGCTTAATTCACCCCTCCACTTT. This gives the protein CASSLSPRGLNSPLHF.

This clonotype has ten or more counts. This chain connects TRBV5-6 to TRBJ1-5; weak D call: TRBD1 (6 bases). V gave up 0 bases and J gave up 1 base, with 14 bases separating them. This CDR3 comprises 17 residues. The V gene's germline CDR1 is SGHDT and CDR2 YYEEEE. Written as DNA, the CDR3 is TGTGCCAGCAGCTTGGGACCGGACAGTATAAGCAATCAGCCCCAGCATTTT. The encoded protein is CASSLGPDSISNQPQHF.

This clonotype was detected a few times. The rearrangement uses TRBV14 and TRBJ2-7; either TRBD1 or TRBD2 may fit D (5 bases each). This CDR3 comprises 13 residues. Trimming cost V 8 bases and J 2 bases, with 13 bases left between them. The germline V gene has CDR1 SGHDN and CDR2 FVKESK. CDR3 in DNA: TGTGCCAGCGGACACGGAGGTACCTACGAGCAGTACTTC. It is translated as CASGHGGTYEQYF.

There are a few counts of this clonotype. The chain is built from TRBV2 and TRBJ1-5; D unresolved. The CDR3 is 13 amino acids. Trimming took 3 bases from V and 1 from J, leaving 4 bases between them. The V gene's germline CDR1 is SNHLY and CDR2 FYNNEI. The CDR3 region is CASSEESNQPQHF. DNA of the CDR3: TGTGCCAGCAGTGAGGAGAGCAATCAGCCCCAGCATTTT. The whole variable domain, filled in from reference TRBV2 and TRBJ1-5, reads EPEVTQTPSHQVTQMGQEVILRCVPISNHLYFYWYRQILGQKVEFLVSFYNNEISEKSEIFDDQFSVERPDGSNFTLKIRSTKLEDSAMYFCASSEESNQPQHFGDGTRLSIL.

V and J are TRBV7-3 and TRBJ2-5; 9 bases line up with TRBD2. The end of the DNA aligns better with TRBJ2-7, so the J call may be wrong. Germline CDR1 reads SGHTA; CDR2 reads FQGTGA. The CDR3 sequence is 15 residues long. The CDR3 region is CASSLYSGSQDEQYF. The CDR3 DNA is TGTGCCAGCAGCCTCTATAGCGGGAGTCAGGACGAGCAGTACTTC.

The chain combines TRBV29-1 with TRBJ2-1, with D tentatively TRBD2 (5 bases). V lost 5 bases and J lost 7, with 12 bases in between. Germline V gene lookup returns CDR1 SQVTM and CDR2 ANQGSEA. CDR3 size: 12 residues. The CDR3 sequence is CSVCGFLNEQFF. The CDR3 region has the DNA TGCAGCGTTTGCGGGTTTTTAAATGAGCAGTTCTTC.

The rearrangement uses TRBV20-1 and TRBJ2-4, with unresolved D. V lost 1 base and J 6 bases, leaving 7 bases between the germline ends. Germline V gene data show CDR1 as DFQATT and CDR2 as SNEGSKA (reference sequence). This CDR3 spans 12 amino acids. This chain's CDR3 is CSARAQLNIQYF. The CDR3 nucleotides read TGCAGTGCTAGAGCACAACTAAACATTCAGTACTTC.

This clonotype came up a few times. The chain's CDR3 is CASSFSDLPQETQYF. The DNA of the CDR3 is TGTGCCAGCAGCTTTTCGGACCTACCTCAGGAGACCCAGTACTTC. This chain joins TRBV7-2 and TRBJ2-5; D not resolved. Germline lookup yields CDR1 SGHTA and CDR2 FQGNSA. Deletions cut 3 bases from V and 5 bases from J, with 16 bases between. The length of the CDR3 is 15 residues.

The genes are TRBV7-9 and TRBJ2-5; 9 nucleotides align to TRBD2. The end of the DNA is better explained by TRBJ2-7, so the J call may be wrong. This CDR3 spans 18 amino acids. Germline V CDR1 and CDR2: SEHNR, FQNEAQ (reference sequence). The CDR3 region has the DNA TGTGCCAGCAGCCACCGTGCGAGTAGCGGGAGTCCGGAGGACGAGCAGTACTTC. Protein sequence: CASSHRASSGSPEDEQYF.

This chain links TRBV2 with TRBJ2-3; TRBD2 matches at 14 bases. The V segment lost 6 bases and the J segment 8 bases; nucleotides outside the gene matches: 10. The CDR3 runs 16 residues. Germline V gene sequence: CDR1 SNHLY, CDR2 FYNNEI. The CDR3 loop is CASRDPGLAGVGTQYF. The CDR3 DNA follows: TGTGCCAGCAGGGACCCGGGACTAGCGGGAGTTGGTACGCAGTATTTT.

This clonotype was seen more than once but under ten times. This sequence joins TRBV11-2 and TRBJ2-5; unclear D gene. This CDR3 is built from 15 residues. V was cut by 5 bases and J by 5 bases, with 18 bases left in between. Germline V gene data show CDR1 as SGHAT and CDR2 as FQNNGV. CDR3 sequence (DNA): TGTGCCAGCAGCCCCGGACGGCTTTATTGGGAGACCCAGTACTTC. Protein product: CASSPGRLYWETQYF.

This clonotype came up a few times. This chain joins TRBV5-1 and TRBJ1-6, with a weak D call TRBD1 (6 bases). The CDR3 totals 13 residues. Germline V lookup: CDR1 SGHRS, CDR2 YFSETQ. The germline V and J ends were trimmed by 0 bases and 10 bases, with 8 bases remaining between them. CDR3 amino acids: CASSLGGGSPLHF. The CDR3 bases are TGCGCCAGCAGCTTGGGCGGGGGCTCACCCCTCCACTTT. The full variable domain, completed using reference TRBV5-1 and TRBJ1-6, is KAGVTQTPRYLIKTRGQQVTLSCSPISGHRSVSWYQQTPGQGLQFLFEYFSETQRNKGNFPGRFSGRQFSNSRSEMNVSTLELGDSALYLCASSLGGGSPLHFGNGTRLTVT.

A few counts support this clonotype. J is TRBJ2-3 and V is TRBV20-1, with 12 bases identical to TRBD2. V lost 0 bases to trimming and J lost 4 bases; unmatched junction nucleotides: 5. Germline lookup yields CDR1 DFQATT and CDR2 SNEGSKA (reference sequence). This CDR3 spans 16 amino acids. This CDR3 reads CSARDELAGGADTQYF. CDR3 DNA: TGCAGTGCTAGAGACGAACTAGCGGGAGGCGCAGATACGCAGTATTTT.

This clonotype has only a few counts. This chain joins TRBV5-1 and TRBJ2-5, with TRBD1 matching over 9 bases. Germline CDR1 is SGHRS and CDR2 is YFSETQ. CDR3 length: 15 amino acids. J lost 5 bases, V lost 4 bases, and 9 bases had no gene match. The CDR3: CASSPQQGAMETQYF. In DNA form, the CDR3 reads TGCGCCAGCAGCCCGCAACAGGGGGCAATGGAGACCCAGTACTTC. Filled out from reference TRBV5-1 and TRBJ2-5, the complete variable domain reads KAGVTQTPRYLIKTRGQQVTLSCSPISGHRSVSWYQQTPGQGLQFLFEYFSETQRNKGNFPGRFSGRQFSNSRSEMNVSTLELGDSALYLCASSPQQGAMETQYFGPGTRLLVL.

This clonotype was seen at least ten times. The genes are TRBV7-3 and TRBJ1-2; 8 bases match TRBD1. The CDR3 runs to 14 residues. The germline gives CDR1 SGHTA, CDR2 FQGTGA. V lost 5 bases to trimming and J lost 2 bases; unmatched junction nucleotides: 4. The CDR3 nucleotides read TGTGCCAGCAGCCCGGACAGGGCAAACTATGGCTACACCTTC. Protein sequence: CASSPDRANYGYTF.

This chain joins TRBV6-1 and TRBJ2-3; 8 bases are a match to TRBD1. The germline V gene encodes CDR1 MNHNS and CDR2 SASEGT. Germline trimming cut 4 bases from V and 3 bases from J; bases unmatched to any gene: 6. The CDR3 is 15 amino acids. DNA of the CDR3: TGTGCCAGCAGTGGGACAGGGTTTGGTACAGATACGCAGTATTTT. It is translated as CASSGTGFGTDTQYF.